The next 26 T cell receptor beta chains were all read from a single sample in a study of cytotoxic CD8 clonotypes in ibrutinib-treated CLL. TCRdb's table, derived via immunoSEQ multiplex PCR, lists solely in-frame clones and lacks some. In the table there are approximately 130,000 clones, under 90% of which are singletons. The material was PBMCs, obtained after 24 months of ibrutinib treatment. The receptors come from a human donor with chronic lymphocytic leukemia.

The CDR3 here is CASGNRDTGRDNEQFF. The CDR3, as DNA: TGTGCCAGCGGCAATCGGGACACCGGACGAGACAATGAGCAGTTCTTC. J is TRBJ2-1 and V is TRBV28, with TRBD1 as a possible D gene (6 bases). The length of the CDR3 is 16 residues. Germline CDR1 reads MDHEN; CDR2 reads SYDVKM. Trimming stripped 8 bases from V and 5 bases from J, with 22 bases between.

The rearrangement joins TRBV7-8 to TRBJ2-2, with 10 bases that match TRBD2. The V gene end was trimmed by 2 bases and the J gene end by 2 bases; junction bases not matched to a gene: 8. The CDR3 is made up of 18 amino acids. Germline V gives CDR1 SGHVS, CDR2 FQNEAQ. The DNA for the CDR3 is TGTGCCAGCAGCTTAACCTCCTTAGCGGGGGGTAACACCGGGGAGCTGTTTTTT. This encodes CASSLTSLAGGNTGELFF. The whole variable domain, filled in from reference TRBV7-8 and TRBJ2-2, reads GAGVSQSPRYKVAKRGQDVALRCDPISGHVSLFWYQQALGQGPEFLTYFQNEAQLDKSGLPSDRFFAERPEGSVSTLKIQRTQQEDSAVYLCASSLTSLAGGNTGELFFGEGSRLTVL.

The gene calls are TRBV28 and TRBJ1-2; unclear D gene. Per the germline V gene, CDR1 is MDHEN and CDR2 is SYDVKM. The CDR3 runs 15 residues. With 5 bases removed from V and 3 bases from J, the gap between germline ends came to 16 bases. CDR3 amino acids: CASSLVGGDDYGYTF. CDR3 sequence (DNA): TGTGCCAGCAGTCTCGTGGGTGGAGACGACTATGGCTACACCTTC.

This rearrangement joins TRBV7-2 to TRBJ2-1; unclear D gene. The germline V gene has CDR1 SGHTA and CDR2 FQGNSA. This CDR3 region has 11 residues. The V gene lost 5 bases and the J gene lost 9 bases, with 8 bases spanning the gap. The CDR3 is CASSRVVEQFF. The CDR3 nucleotides are TGTGCCAGCAGCCGGGTAGTTGAGCAGTTCTTC.

The chain employs TRBV6-1 and TRBJ1-1; no clear D. CDR1 and CDR2 from the germline V gene are MNHNS and SASEGT. The CDR3 runs to 13 residues. The V gene lost 4 bases and the J gene lost 0 bases, with 6 bases spanning the gap. The CDR3 region has the DNA TGTGCCAGCAGTGCGGAATTGAACACTGAAGCTTTCTTT. It translates to CASSAELNTEAFF.

The rearrangement links TRBV11-2 to TRBJ1-3; 9 positions match TRBD1. Germline-derived CDR1 and CDR2 are SGHAT and FQNNGV. With 4 bases clipped from V and 2 bases from J, the junction kept 3 bases outside the gene matches. The CDR3 totals 15 residues. CDR3 residues: CASSSGQGTGNTIYF. CDR3 coding DNA: TGTGCCAGCAGCTCCGGACAGGGGACTGGAAACACCATATATTTT.

This clone has a single count. The rearrangement links TRBV9 to TRBJ2-2; TRBD1 agrees at 8 bases. This CDR3 has 15 residues. V was clipped by 4 bases and J by 3 bases; unmatched bases: 5. The germline CDR1 and CDR2 sequences are SGDLS and YYNGEE. The CDR3 loop is CASSPWTGHTGELFF. Written as DNA, the CDR3 is TGTGCCAGCAGCCCGTGGACAGGGCACACCGGGGAGCTGTTTTTT.

The chain joins TRBV7-3 to TRBJ1-1; D is undetermined. The V and J ends lost 4 bases and 4 bases respectively, with 10 bases between them. The CDR3 runs to 13 residues. Germline V lookup: CDR1 SGHTA, CDR2 FQGTGA. This CDR3 reads CASSSRGGTEAFF. DNA for the CDR3: TGTGCCAGCAGCTCACGGGGTGGCACTGAAGCTTTCTTT.

This chain connects TRBV29-1 to TRBJ1-3, with a possible D match to TRBD1 (5 bases). The CDR3 has 14 residues. V lost 4 bases and J lost 7, with 17 bases in between. The germline V gene encodes CDR1 SQVTM and CDR2 ANQGSEA. CDR3 bases: TGCAGCGTTGGGGGCTCATCCCCAGGGAACACCATATATTTT. Its protein is CSVGGSSPGNTIYF.

V and J are TRBV15 and TRBJ2-7; 7 nucleotides match TRBD2. CDR3 length: 15 residues. Germline V CDR1 and CDR2: LNHNV, YYDKDF (reference sequence). Trimming cost V 0 bases and J 5 bases; bases outside gene matches: 7. The CDR3 DNA reads TGTGCCACCAGCAGAGAAGTGGGAGGGGTGAACGAGCAGTACTTC. This gives the protein CATSREVGGVNEQYF.

CDR3 bases: TGCAGTTCATACGGGGCCCGGGGCTACACCTTC. This codes for CSSYGARGYTF. The V gene is TRBV20-1, the J gene TRBJ1-2, with a weak D call TRBD1 (5 bases). The germline V and J ends were trimmed by 8 bases and 8 bases, with 15 bases remaining between them. The CDR3 covers 11 residues. The germline gives CDR1 DFQATT, CDR2 SNEGSKA (reference sequence).

J is TRBJ1-1 and V is TRBV18; TRBD1 aligns across 8 bases. Germline lookup yields CDR1 KGHSH and CDR2 LQKENI. CDR3 length: 14 amino acids. V lost 4 bases and J lost 1; bases outside the gene matches: 2. CDR3 sequence (DNA): TGTGCCAGCTCACTTGGACAGGGGAACACTGAAGCTTTCTTT. Translating gives CASSLGQGNTEAFF.

The chain joins TRBV18 to TRBJ1-1; D not certain. CDR1 KGHSH and CDR2 LQKENI come from the germline V gene. This CDR3 is built from 15 residues. V lost 2 bases and J lost 6, with 16 bases in between. CDR3 nucleotide sequence: TGTGCCAGCTCACCAAGGGCAACCGGGGAGGCTGAAGCTTTCTTT. This gives the protein CASSPRATGEAEAFF.

The rearrangement uses TRBV28 and TRBJ1-1; perhaps TRBD1 as D (5 bases). The germline CDR1 and CDR2 sequences are MDHEN and SYDVKM. The CDR3 length is 15 residues. The V end was cut by 6 bases, the J end by 2 bases, with 16 bases between. CDR3 residues: CASRGPGLTNTEAFF. The DNA of the CDR3 is TGTGCCAGCAGGGGCCCGGGACTCACAAACACTGAAGCTTTCTTT.

In its sample, this clone was seen a few times. The J gene is TRBJ1-2, the V gene TRBV11-3; maybe TRBD1 (5 bases). V was cut by 4 bases and J by 7 bases, with 13 bases left in between. Germline-derived CDR1 and CDR2 are SGHNT and YENEEA. This CDR3 has 13 residues. CDR3 amino acids: CASSSPGRSGYTF. In DNA form, the CDR3 reads TGTGCCAGCAGCTCCCCAGGGAGGAGTGGCTACACCTTC.

The chain is built from TRBV29-1 and TRBJ2-3; no reliable D call. The CDR3 is 14 residues long. Germline loops: CDR1 SQVTM, CDR2 ANQGSEA. V was cut by 5 bases and J by 0 bases, with 12 bases left in between. The CDR3 loop is CSVKLQVSTDTQYF. The CDR3 DNA reads TGCAGCGTTAAACTCCAGGTTAGCACAGATACGCAGTATTTT.

The CDR3 reads CASSYWGVRGEQFF. In nucleotides, the CDR3 is TGTGCCAGCAGTTACTGGGGGGTGAGAGGTGAGCAGTTCTTC. The chain combines TRBV6-5 with TRBJ2-1; weak D call: TRBD2 (6 bases). This CDR3 comprises 14 residues. Germline-derived CDR1 and CDR2 are MNHEY and SVGAGI. With 1 base removed from V and 9 bases from J, the gap between germline ends came to 13 bases.

The V gene is TRBV15, the J gene TRBJ2-3, with TRBD2 identical over 8 bases. The germline CDR1 and CDR2 sequences are LNHNV and YYDKDF (reference sequence). This CDR3 comprises 18 residues. J lost 3 bases, V lost 0 bases, and 11 bases had no gene match. CDR3 bases: TGTGCCACCAGCAGAGATTCCCCGGGGGGGGGTTGGACAGATACGCAGTATTTT. This gives the protein CATSRDSPGGGWTDTQYF.

The genes are TRBV27 and TRBJ1-4; D may be TRBD1 (5 bases). The CDR3 is 14 residues long. V was trimmed by 1 base and J by 7 bases, leaving 10 bases between them. Germline CDR1 and CDR2: MNHEY and SMNVEV (reference sequence). The CDR3 DNA reads TGTGCCAGCAGTTTATACAGGCGGCCTGAAAAACTGTTTTTT. Protein: CASSLYRRPEKLFF.

The chain carries TRBV19 and TRBJ2-5; the D is unclear. CDR3 size: 14 residues. CDR1 is LNHDA and CDR2 is SQIVND in the germline V gene (reference sequence). V was pared by 1 base and J by 4 bases, with 10 bases between. CDR3 residues: CASSIGAVRETQYF. Here the CDR3 DNA reads TGTGCCAGTAGTATAGGGGCAGTTCGAGAGACCCAGTACTTC. Full variable domain (outside the CDR3, taken from reference TRBV19 and TRBJ2-5): DGGITQSPKYLFRKEGQNVTLSCEQNLNHDAMYWYRQDPGQGLRLIYYSQIVNDFQKGDIAEGYSVSREKKESFPLTVTSAQKNPTAFYLCASSIGAVRETQYFGPGTRLLVL.

The chain recombines TRBV7-9 with TRBJ1-2; no reliable D call. From germline, CDR1 is SEHNR and CDR2 FQNEAQ (reference sequence). The CDR3 is 14 amino acids. Trimming shortened V by 0 bases and J by 6 bases, and 11 bases separated the two germline ends. CDR3 residues: CASSLATGSHGYTF. The CDR3 DNA reads TGTGCCAGCAGCTTAGCGACGGGCTCCCATGGCTACACCTTC.

The rearrangement uses TRBV19 and TRBJ2-5, with D hard to call. The V end lost 3 bases, the J end lost 5 bases, and 7 bases lay between the germline ends. Per the germline V gene, CDR1 is LNHDA and CDR2 is SQIVND (reference sequence). The CDR3 has 12 residues. The CDR3: CASSMSWETQYF. The CDR3 bases are TGTGCCAGTAGTATGAGTTGGGAGACCCAGTACTTC.

The chain links TRBV6-5 to TRBJ1-5; 7 positions match TRBD1. Germline-derived CDR1 and CDR2 are MNHEY and SVGAGI. V lost 2 bases, J lost 3 bases, and 4 bases stayed unmatched. This CDR3 has 15 residues. The CDR3 DNA sequence: TGTGCCAGCAGTTACGGAGGGGGCCTCAATCAGCCCCAGCATTTT. Residues: CASSYGGGLNQPQHF.

The rearrangement uses TRBV30 and TRBJ2-1, with D possibly TRBD2 on 6 matching bases. Looked up from germline, CDR1 is GTSNPN and CDR2 is SVGIG (reference sequence). The CDR3 has 12 amino acids. CDR3 coding DNA: TGTGCGGCGGGAAGATGGCCAAATGAGCAGTTCTTC. This codes for CAAGRWPNEQFF.

The V and J genes are TRBV30 and TRBJ1-6; D is possibly TRBD1 (5 bases). Between the trimmed V and J ends, which lost 0 bases and 8 bases, there was a span of 17 bases. The length of the CDR3 is 16 residues. CDR1 and CDR2 (germline): GTSNPN, SVGIG (reference sequence). The CDR3 loop is CAWSVNPWGSYSPLHF. CDR3 nucleotides: TGTGCCTGGAGTGTAAACCCTTGGGGCAGCTATTCACCCCTCCACTTT.

The genes are TRBV6-1 and TRBJ2-5; 7 nucleotides line up with TRBD1. The V segment lost 0 bases and the J segment 2 bases; nucleotides outside the gene matches: 0. The germline V gene encodes CDR1 MNHNS and CDR2 SASEGT. This CDR3 contains 14 residues. In nucleotides, the CDR3 is TGTGCCAGCAGTGAAGCGGGACAGCAAGAGACCCAGTACTTC. Protein: CASSEAGQQETQYF.